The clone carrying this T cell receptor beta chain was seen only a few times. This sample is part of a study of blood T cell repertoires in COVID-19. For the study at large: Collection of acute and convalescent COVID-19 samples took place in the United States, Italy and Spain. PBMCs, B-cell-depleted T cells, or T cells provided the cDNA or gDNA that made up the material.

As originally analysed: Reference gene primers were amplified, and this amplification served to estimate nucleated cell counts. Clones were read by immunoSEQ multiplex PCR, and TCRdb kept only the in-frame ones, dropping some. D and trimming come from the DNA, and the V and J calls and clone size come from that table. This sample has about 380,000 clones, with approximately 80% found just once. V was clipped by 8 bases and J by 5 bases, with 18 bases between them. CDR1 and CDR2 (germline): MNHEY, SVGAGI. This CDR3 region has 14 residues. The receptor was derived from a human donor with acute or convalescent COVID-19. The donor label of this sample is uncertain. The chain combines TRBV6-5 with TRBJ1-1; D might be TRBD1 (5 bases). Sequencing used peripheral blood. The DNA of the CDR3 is TGTGCCAGCTCCCGCCGGGGGGGGAGGACTGAAGCTTTCTTT. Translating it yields CASSRRGGRTEAFF.